Listed below are T cell receptor beta chains from one sample, sequenced in a study of blood T cell repertoires in COVID-19. Sequencing used immunoSEQ multiplex PCR; TCRdb keeps in-frame clones, though not all of them. The top ten clones hold just over 7% of a sample with hundreds of thousands of clones, about 90% of them seen once. Sequenced sample: peripheral blood. All receptors derive from a man aged 55 to 70 who had recovered from COVID-19. Both conserved end residues are part of each CDR3. The D gene is left open where the match is weak.

V gene: TRBV24-1; J gene: TRBJ2-1; D gene: TRBD2; CDR3 protein: CATSDVAGTTTSGYNEQFF
V gene: TRBV11-3; J gene: TRBJ2-1; D gene: TRBD2; CDR3 protein: CASSLALAGGNEQFF
V gene: TRBV5-1; J gene: TRBJ2-6; D gene: .; CDR3 protein: CASSLSTGANVLTF
V gene: TRBV7-9; J gene: TRBJ1-5; D gene: .; CDR3 protein: CASSRGAAGNYQPQHF
V gene: TRBV2; J gene: TRBJ2-1; D gene: .; CDR3 protein: CASSVGQRRNEQFF
V gene: TRBV18; J gene: TRBJ1-2; D gene: .; CDR3 protein: CASSLDRSADGYTF
V gene: TRBV6-5; J gene: TRBJ1-5; D gene: TRBD1; CDR3 protein: CASSSNRGLGNQPQHF
V gene: TRBV5-6; J gene: TRBJ1-2; D gene: TRBD1; CDR3 protein: CASSLGQGALGYTF
V gene: TRBV28; J gene: TRBJ2-7; D gene: .; CDR3 protein: CASSSLTYRVYYEQYF
V gene: TRBV5-1; J gene: TRBJ2-1; D gene: TRBD2; CDR3 protein: CASSTASGTQSSYNEQFF
V gene: TRBV27; J gene: TRBJ2-5; D gene: TRBD1; CDR3 protein: CASSLSRGRGYQETQYF
V gene: TRBV28; J gene: TRBJ2-3; D gene: TRBD2; CDR3 protein: CASTAGGIYTQYF
V gene: TRBV12-3/TRBV12-4; J gene: TRBJ1-1; D gene: .; CDR3 protein: CASSLQSYTEAFF
V gene: TRBV6-5; J gene: TRBJ1-6; D gene: .; CDR3 protein: CASRGGETYNSPLHF